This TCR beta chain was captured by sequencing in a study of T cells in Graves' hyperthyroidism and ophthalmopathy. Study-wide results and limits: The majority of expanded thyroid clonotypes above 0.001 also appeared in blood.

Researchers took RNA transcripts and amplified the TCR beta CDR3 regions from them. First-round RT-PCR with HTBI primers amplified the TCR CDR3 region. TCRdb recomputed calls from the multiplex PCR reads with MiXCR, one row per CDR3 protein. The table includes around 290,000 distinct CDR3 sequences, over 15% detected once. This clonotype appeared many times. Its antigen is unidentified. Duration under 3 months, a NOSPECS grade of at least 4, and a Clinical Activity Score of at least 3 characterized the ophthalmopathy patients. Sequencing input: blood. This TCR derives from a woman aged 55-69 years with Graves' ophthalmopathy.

CDR3 nucleotide sequence: TGTGCCATCAGTGAGTCTCGGACAGGGGGCACCTCCTACGAGCAGTACTTC. Its protein is CAISESRTGGTSYEQYF. The J gene is TRBJ2-7, the V gene TRBV10-3; 11 positions match TRBD1. The CDR3 covers 17 residues. V lost 0 bases and J lost 0; bases outside the gene matches: 4. The germline gives CDR1 ENHRY, CDR2 SYGVKD.